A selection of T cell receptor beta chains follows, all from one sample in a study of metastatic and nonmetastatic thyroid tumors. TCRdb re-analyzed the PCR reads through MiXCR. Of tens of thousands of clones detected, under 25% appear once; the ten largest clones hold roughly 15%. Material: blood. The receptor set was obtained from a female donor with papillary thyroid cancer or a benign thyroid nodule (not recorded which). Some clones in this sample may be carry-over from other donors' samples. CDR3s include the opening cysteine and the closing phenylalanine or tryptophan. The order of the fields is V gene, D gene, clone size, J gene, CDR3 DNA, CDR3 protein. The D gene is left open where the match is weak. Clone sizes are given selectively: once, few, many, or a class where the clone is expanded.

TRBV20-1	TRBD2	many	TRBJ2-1	TGCAGTGCTATGAAGGGACTAGCGGAAGCGGCCTACAATGAGCAGTTCTTC	CSAMKGLAEAAYNEQFF
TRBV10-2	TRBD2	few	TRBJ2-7	TGCGCCAGCAGTGACCTCGTACTAACGGGAGGGATCGAGCAGTACTTC	CASSDLVLTGGIEQYF
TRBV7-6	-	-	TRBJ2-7	TGTGCCAGCAGCCCCGCAAGGGGAATATACGAGCAGTACTTC	CASSPARGIYEQYF
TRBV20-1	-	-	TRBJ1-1	TGCAGTGCCAGGACGCCGGGAACTGAAGCTTTCTTT	CSARTPGTEAFF
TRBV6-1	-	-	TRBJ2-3	TGTGCCAGCAGCTACGGGGGCACAGATACAAAGTATTTT	CASSYGGTDTKYF
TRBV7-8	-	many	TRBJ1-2	TGTGCCAGCAGCTTAGTAGACCGCCCTCGCGGTGGCTACACCTTC	CASSLVDRPRGGYTF
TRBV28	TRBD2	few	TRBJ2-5	TGTGCCAGCAGTTTGCTAGCGGGGGCCAAAGAGACCCAGTACTTC	CASSLLAGAKETQYF
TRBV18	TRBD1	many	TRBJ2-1	TGTGCCAGCTCTCCTGACGGGACAGGGGGCTGGAATGAGCAGTTCTTC	CASSPDGTGGWNEQFF
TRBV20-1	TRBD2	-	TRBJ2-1	TGCAGTGCTAAGTGGGGACTAGCGGTAGGTGAGCAGTTCTTC	CSAKWGLAVGEQFF
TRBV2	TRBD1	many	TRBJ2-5	TGTGCCAGCAGTCCCACGACAGGGGAGACCCAGTACTTC	CASSPTTGETQYF
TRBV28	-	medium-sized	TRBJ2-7	TGTGCCAGCAGGTCCGGGGGACCTTACGAGCAGTACTTC	CASRSGGPYEQYF
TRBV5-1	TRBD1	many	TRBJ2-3	TGCGCCAGCAGCTTGTGGGGGGACAGGGGAACAGATACGCAGTATTTT	CASSLWGDRGTDTQYF
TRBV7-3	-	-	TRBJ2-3	TGTGCCAGCAGCTTATCTCCGGGGTCCGCAGATACGCAGTATTTT	CASSLSPGSADTQYF
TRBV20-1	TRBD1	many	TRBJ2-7	TGCAGTGCCCCGGGGACAGACAATTACGAGCAGTACTTC	CSAPGTDNYEQYF
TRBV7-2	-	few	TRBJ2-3	TGTGCCAGCAGCTTAACAGATACGCAGTATTTT	CASSLTDTQYF
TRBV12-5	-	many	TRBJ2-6	TGTGCTAGTGGTGCCGGGGCCTCCGTGCTCTCTGGGGCCAACGTCCTGACTTTC	CASGAGASVLSGANVLTF
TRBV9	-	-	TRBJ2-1	TGTGCCAGCAGCGGAGCGGCCTCCTACAATGAGCAGTTCTTC	CASSGAASYNEQFF
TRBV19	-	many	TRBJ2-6	TGTGCCAGTACCTACAGCAGCTCTGGGGCCAACGTCCTGACTTTC	CASTYSSSGANVLTF
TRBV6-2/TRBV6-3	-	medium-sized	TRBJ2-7	TGTGCCAGCAACCAACTCCGGGACTCCCCCTCGGAAGAGCAGTACTTC	CASNQLRDSPSEEQYF
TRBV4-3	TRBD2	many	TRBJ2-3	TGCGCCAGCAGCCAAGACGGGACTAGCGGGACTCCTAGCACAGATACGCAGTATTTT	CASSQDGTSGTPSTDTQYF
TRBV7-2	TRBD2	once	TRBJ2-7	TGTGCCAGCAGCGTCTTACTAGCGGGACTCTACGAGCAGTACTTC	CASSVLLAGLYEQYF
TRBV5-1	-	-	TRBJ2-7	TGCGCCAGCAGCTTGGGTCTTCCCCTGTACGAGCAGTACTTC	CASSLGLPLYEQYF
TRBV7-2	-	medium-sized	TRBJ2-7	TGTGCCAGCAGCTTCTACGGGGCAACAATCTACGAGCAGTACTTC	CASSFYGATIYEQYF
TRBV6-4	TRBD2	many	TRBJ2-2	TGTGCCAGCAGTAGACTAGCGGGAGTTCCCGGGGAGCTGTTTTTT	CASSRLAGVPGELFF
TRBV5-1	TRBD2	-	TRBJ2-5	TGCGCCAGCATCCACGGACTAGTGGGAGGGATCCAAGAGACCCAGTACTTC	CASIHGLVGGIQETQYF
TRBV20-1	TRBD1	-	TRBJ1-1	TGCAGTGCTACGACAGGGTACCTAACTGAAGCTTTCTTT	CSATTGYLTEAFF
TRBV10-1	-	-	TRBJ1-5	TGCGCAAGCGGTGAGTCTTTTAATCAGCCCCAGCATTTT	CASGESFNQPQHF
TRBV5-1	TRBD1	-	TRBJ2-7	TGCGCCAGCAGCTCACGCGGGACAGGTGACTACGAGCAGTACTTC	CASSSRGTGDYEQYF
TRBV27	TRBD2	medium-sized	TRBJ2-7	TGTGCCAGCAGTTTAGGGACTAGCGATTACGAGCAGTACTTC	CASSLGTSDYEQYF
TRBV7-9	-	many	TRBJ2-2	TGTGCCAGCAGCTTTGACGGGGAGCTGTTTTTT	CASSFDGELFF
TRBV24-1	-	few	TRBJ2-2	TGTGCCACCAGTGGCATTCCGGGGGGCGGCACCGGTGAGCTGTTTTTT	CATSGIPGGGTGELFF
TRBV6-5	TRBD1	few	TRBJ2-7	TGTGCCAGCAGTTACTCGACAGGGGCTCCCCGCGGCGAGCAGTACTTC	CASSYSTGAPRGEQYF
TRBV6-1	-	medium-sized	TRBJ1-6	TGTGCCAGCAGTGAAGCAGGGGTCGGGGGTAATTCACCCCTCCACTTT	CASSEAGVGGNSPLHF
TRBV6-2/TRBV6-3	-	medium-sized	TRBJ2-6	TGTGCCAGCAGTTACGACAGCTCTGGGGCCAACGTCCTGACTTTC	CASSYDSSGANVLTF
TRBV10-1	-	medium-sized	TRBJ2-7	TGCGCCAGCAGTGTCTTAGCCTCGGGGGAGCAGTACTTC	CASSVLASGEQYF
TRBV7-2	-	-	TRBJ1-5	TGTGCCAGCAGCTTAGCGGCCCATAGCAATCAGCCCCAGCATTTT	CASSLAAHSNQPQHF
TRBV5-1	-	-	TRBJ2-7	TGCGCCAGCCGAGCCGGGACGTCTACCTACGAGCAGTACTTC	CASRAGTSTYEQYF
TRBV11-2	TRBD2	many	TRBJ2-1	TGTGCCAGCAGCCATAGCGGGAGCAGCTCCTACAATGAGCAGTTCTTC	CASSHSGSSSYNEQFF
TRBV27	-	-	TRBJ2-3	TGTGCAAGAAGTTTTTACTCGACTAGTATAGATACGCAGTATTTT	CARSFYSTSIDTQYF
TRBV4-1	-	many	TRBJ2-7	TGCGCCAGCAGCCAAGGACTAGCCTACGAGCAGTACTTC	CASSQGLAYEQYF
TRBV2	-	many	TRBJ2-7	TGTGCCACCTCAGGACGGCTCGGTATCACGGCTTACGAGCAGTACTTC	CATSGRLGITAYEQYF
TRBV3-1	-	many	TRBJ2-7	TGTGCCAGCAGCCAAGAAAATGACTCTGGGGTCTCCTACGAGCAGTACTTC	CASSQENDSGVSYEQYF
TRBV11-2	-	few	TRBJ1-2	TGTGCCAGCAGCTTATGGGCCGGGGGCGCGAACTATGGCTACACCTTC	CASSLWAGGANYGYTF
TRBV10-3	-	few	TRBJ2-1	TGTGCCAGCAGTGAAGCAGGGCTTGAGCAGTTCTTC	CASSEAGLEQFF
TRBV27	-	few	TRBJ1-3	TGTGCCAGCGCCAAAAACTCCGGAAACACCATATATTTT	CASAKNSGNTIYF
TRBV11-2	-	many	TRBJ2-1	TGTGCCAGCAGTTCGCTTGGGGGGCAGTTCTTC	CASSSLGGQFF
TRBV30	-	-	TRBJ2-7	TGTGCCTGGAGTGTTAGCTACGAGCAGTACTTC	CAWSVSYEQYF
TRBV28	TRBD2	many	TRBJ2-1	TGTGCCAGCAGTCCCGCCGGGACTAGCGGGAGAAAAGGCTACAATGAGCAGTTCTTC	CASSPAGTSGRKGYNEQFF
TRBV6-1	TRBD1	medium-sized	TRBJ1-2	TGTGCCAGCAGATTCCCCACACAGGGGGGGAACTATGGCTACACCTTC	CASRFPTQGGNYGYTF
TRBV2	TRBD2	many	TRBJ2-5	TGTGCCAGCCTTTGGGCTAGCGGGTACCAAGAGACCCAGTACTTC	CASLWASGYQETQYF